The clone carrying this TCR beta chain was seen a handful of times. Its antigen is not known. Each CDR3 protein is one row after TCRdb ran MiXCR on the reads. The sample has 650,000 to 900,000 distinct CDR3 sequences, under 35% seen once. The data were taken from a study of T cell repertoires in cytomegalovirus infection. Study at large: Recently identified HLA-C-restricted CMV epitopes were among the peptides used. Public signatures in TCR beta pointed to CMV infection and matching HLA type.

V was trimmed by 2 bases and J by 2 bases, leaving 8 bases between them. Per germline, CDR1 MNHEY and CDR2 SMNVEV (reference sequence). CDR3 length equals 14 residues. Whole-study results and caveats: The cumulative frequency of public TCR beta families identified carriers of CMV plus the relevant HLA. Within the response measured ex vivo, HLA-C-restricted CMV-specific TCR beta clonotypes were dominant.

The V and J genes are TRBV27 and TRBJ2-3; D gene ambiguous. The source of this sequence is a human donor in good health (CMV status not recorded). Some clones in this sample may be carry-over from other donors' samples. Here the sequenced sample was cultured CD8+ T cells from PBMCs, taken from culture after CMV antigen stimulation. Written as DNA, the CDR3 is TGTGCCAGCAGTTTAGGGGTTTACACAGATACGCAGTATTTT. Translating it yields CASSLGVYTDTQYF.